What follows are 27 T cell receptor beta chains derived from one specimen sequenced in a study of regulatory dendritic cells for organ transplantation. Sequencing used immunoSEQ multiplex PCR; TCRdb keeps in-frame clones, though not all of them. The sample lists about 20,000 clones; roughly 85% were seen once. CFSE-labeled sorted T cells met regulatory or mature dendritic cells for five to six days. Antigens of these TCRs are unknown. Sequencing used naive CD4+ T cells from blood cultured with regulatory dendritic cells. Subset specified: CD45RA+ naive T cells. The receptors come from a human donor in good health.

V and J are TRBV7-8 and TRBJ1-5; D unresolved. CDR3 length equals 15 residues. CDR1 and CDR2 from the germline V gene are SGHVS and FQNEAQ. Deletions cut 5 bases from V and 4 bases from J, with 15 bases between. DNA of the CDR3: TGTGCCAGCAGCCCCGGCCTGGGTTTAAATCAGCCCCAGCATTTT. This gives the protein CASSPGLGLNQPQHF.

V gene TRBV2 combines with J gene TRBJ2-7; D is uncertain. The CDR3 is made up of 11 amino acids. Germline V gene data show CDR1 as SNHLY and CDR2 as FYNNEI. V dropped 8 bases and J dropped 3 bases, with 8 bases sitting between them. In nucleotides, the CDR3 is TGTGCCAGCGCATTGGACTACGAGCAGTACTTC. This gives the protein CASALDYEQYF.

The V gene is TRBV28, the J gene TRBJ2-7, with TRBD1 identical over 7 bases. J gave up 3 bases and V 3 bases, and 11 bases lay outside the gene matches. There are 16 residues in the CDR3. Per germline, CDR1 MDHEN and CDR2 SYDVKM. CDR3 coding DNA: TGTGCCAGCAGTTTCTCGGACAGGCCTTGGCGCTACGAGCAGTACTTC. This gives the protein CASSFSDRPWRYEQYF.

J is TRBJ1-1 and V is TRBV28; no clear D gene. CDR3 size: 14 residues. V dropped 2 bases and J dropped 5 bases, with 12 bases sitting between them. Germline V gene lookup returns CDR1 MDHEN and CDR2 SYDVKM. The CDR3: CASSLRSRGTEAFF. The CDR3 DNA reads as TGTGCCAGCAGTTTAAGGTCGAGAGGGACTGAAGCTTTCTTT.

The rearrangement joins TRBV5-1 to TRBJ2-5; 14 positions match TRBD2. With V trimmed by 3 bases and J by 4 bases, 11 bases remained unmatched. Per the germline V gene, CDR1 is SGHRS and CDR2 is YFSETQ. This CDR3 is 18 amino acids long. The CDR3 reads CASSWRLAGGPDGETQYF. CDR3 coding DNA: TGCGCCAGCAGCTGGCGACTAGCGGGAGGGCCAGATGGAGAGACCCAGTACTTC. The full variable domain, its missing parts supplied by reference TRBV5-1 and TRBJ2-5, is KAGVTQTPRYLIKTRGQQVTLSCSPISGHRSVSWYQQTPGQGLQFLFEYFSETQRNKGNFPGRFSGRQFSNSRSEMNVSTLELGDSALYLCASSWRLAGGPDGETQYFGPGTRLLVL.

The chain joins TRBV7-9 to TRBJ2-7; 7 nucleotides line up with TRBD1. The V gene's germline CDR1 is SEHNR and CDR2 FQNEAQ (reference sequence). This CDR3 region has 14 residues. V shed 4 bases and J 3 bases; nucleotides not matched to a gene: 6. This chain's CDR3 is CASSSSGTVYEQYF. In nucleotides, the CDR3 is TGTGCCAGCAGCTCCTCCGGGACAGTCTACGAGCAGTACTTC.

This chain connects TRBV28 to TRBJ1-2; D is ambiguous. CDR3 length: 13 residues. CDR1 and CDR2 (germline): MDHEN, SYDVKM. V was pared by 2 bases and J by 8 bases, with 12 bases between. The CDR3 loop is CASSLVVGRGYTF. The DNA of the CDR3 is TGTGCCAGCAGTTTAGTTGTTGGGAGGGGCTACACCTTC.

The chain couples TRBV4-2 to TRBJ2-2; D remains ambiguous. Trimming stripped 0 bases from V and 6 bases from J, with 11 bases between. This CDR3 spans 15 amino acids. Germline V gene sequence: CDR1 LGHNA, CDR2 YNFKEQ. CDR3 in DNA: TGTGCCAGCAGCCAAGATCGTGGGATCCCCGGGGAGCTGTTTTTT. It codes for CASSQDRGIPGELFF.

This clone was recorded a few times. The J gene is TRBJ1-2, the V gene TRBV5-4; perhaps TRBD1 as D (5 bases). CDR1 is SGHNT and CDR2 is YYREEE in the germline V gene (reference sequence). V lost 3 bases and J lost 0, with 12 bases in between. The CDR3 covers 15 residues. CDR3 amino acids: CASSSPTDTNYGYTF. In DNA form, the CDR3 reads TGTGCCAGCAGCTCCCCGACAGACACTAACTATGGCTACACCTTC. Complete variable domain (other parts from reference TRBV5-4 and TRBJ1-2): ETGVTQSPTHLIKTRGQQVTLRCSSQSGHNTVSWYQQALGQGPQFIFQYYREEENGRGNFPPRFSGLQFPNYSSELNVNALELDDSALYLCASSSPTDTNYGYTFGSGTRLTVV.

The CDR3 spells CASTQNGVQETQYF. DNA for the CDR3: TGTGCCAGCACCCAAAACGGGGTCCAAGAGACCCAGTACTTC. This chain joins TRBV6-5 and TRBJ2-5, with D possibly TRBD2 on 5 matching bases. The CDR3 runs to 14 residues. V was shortened by 7 bases and J by 1 base, with 13 bases between the two germline ends. Per the germline V gene, CDR1 is MNHEY and CDR2 is SVGAGI.

The chain combines TRBV4-2 with TRBJ2-5; D is undetermined. This CDR3 comprises 16 residues. Germline CDR1 LGHNA, CDR2 YNFKEQ. Trimming removed 4 bases from V and 4 bases from J, with 19 bases in between. As DNA, the CDR3 is TGTGCCAGCAGCCCGGCCCCCCTAACAGTAGGAGAGACCCAGTACTTC. It translates to CASSPAPLTVGETQYF.

The CDR3 coding sequence is TGTGCCTGGAGTAGACAGCAAGCTTTCTTT. As protein: CAWSRQQAFF. The chain recombines TRBV30 with TRBJ1-1; tentative D call: TRBD1 (5 bases). Germline CDR1 is GTSNPN and CDR2 is SVGIG (reference sequence). The CDR3 consists of 10 residues. Trimming took off 2 bases at V and 9 bases at J, with 7 bases between the two ends.

The chain is built from TRBV7-2 and TRBJ2-2; 10 bases agree with TRBD2. CDR3 length: 18 residues. CDR1 and CDR2 from the germline V gene are SGHTA and FQGNSA. J was trimmed by 0 bases and V by 1 base; bases with no gene match: 5. The CDR3 loop reads CASSLGLAGAANTGELFF. The CDR3 nucleotides are TGTGCCAGCAGCTTAGGGCTAGCGGGGGCCGCGAACACCGGGGAGCTGTTTTTT. The full variable domain, its missing parts supplied by reference TRBV7-2 and TRBJ2-2, is GAGVSQSPSNKVTEKGKDVELRCDPISGHTALYWYRQSLGQGLEFLIYFQGNSAPDKSGLPSDRFSAERTGGSVSTLTIQRTQQEDSAVYLCASSLGLAGAANTGELFFGEGSRLTVL.

V and J are TRBV15 and TRBJ2-1; D ambiguous. CDR3 size: 13 residues. CDR1 LNHNV and CDR2 YYDKDF come from the germline V gene (reference sequence). The V and J ends lost 4 bases and 1 base respectively, with 5 bases between them. CDR3 region: CATSTRSYNEQFF. CDR3 DNA sequence: TGTGCCACCAGCACGAGGTCCTACAATGAGCAGTTCTTC.

This clone appeared once. This rearrangement joins TRBV4-3 to TRBJ1-1; D not resolved. V lost 5 bases, J lost 1 base, and 11 bases lay in between. The CDR3 contains 14 residues. Germline V gives CDR1 LGHNA, CDR2 YSLEER. In DNA, the CDR3 is TGCGCCAGCAGCTCGCACCCCAGGAACACTGAAGCTTTCTTT. Translated, it gives CASSSHPRNTEAFF.

The chain is built from TRBV7-5 and TRBJ1-2; the D segment call TRBD1 is taken from the table without a DNA check. TRBV7-5 is a known pseudogene. The CDR3 runs 14 residues. The CDR3 coding sequence is TGTGCCAGCAGCTTGGGTGCAGGTCCTTATGGCTACACCTTC. This sequence encodes CASSLGAGPYGYTF.

The CDR3 coding sequence is TGTGCCAGCAATAAGGCGAATGCTCGGGAAACCGAGCAGTACTTC. It yields the protein CASNKANARETEQYF. This chain joins TRBV5-4 and TRBJ2-7; TRBD2 is a possible D gene (5 bases). Germline CDR1 SGHNT, CDR2 YYREEE (reference sequence). CDR3 length equals 15 residues. Deletions cut 6 bases from V and 6 bases from J, with 22 bases between.

The V call is TRBV10-3, the J call TRBJ2-7; D is possibly TRBD2 (6 bases). CDR1 is ENHRY and CDR2 is SYGVKD in the germline V gene. V was clipped by 8 bases and J by 3 bases, with 14 bases between them. The CDR3 has 13 residues. CDR3 protein: CAIGAGRVYEQYF. The CDR3 DNA is TGTGCCATCGGGGCGGGAAGGGTCTACGAGCAGTACTTC.

The rearrangement joins TRBV19 to TRBJ1-5; D unclear. Trimming removed 6 bases from V and 4 bases from J, with 16 bases in between. The CDR3 has 15 residues. In germline, CDR1 is LNHDA, CDR2 SQIVND (reference sequence). CDR3 bases: TGTGCCAGTAGGCGGTCACTTGGGCTGAATCAGCCCCAGCATTTT. Translation: CASRRSLGLNQPQHF.

The chain employs TRBV5-4 and TRBJ1-2; D is ambiguous. The CDR3 covers 13 residues. With 4 bases removed from V and 2 bases from J, the gap between germline ends came to 9 bases. Germline-derived CDR1 and CDR2 are SGHNT and YYREEE (reference sequence). The CDR3 loop reads CASSPGPNYGYTF. CDR3 nucleotide sequence: TGTGCCAGCAGCCCAGGACCGAACTATGGCTACACCTTC.

The chain is built from TRBV5-4 and TRBJ2-1; D might be TRBD1 (5 bases). The CDR3 totals 13 residues. The ends were cut back, 3 bases at V and 3 bases at J, with 7 bases in the middle. CDR1 is SGHNT, CDR2 YYREEE, per germline (reference sequence). The chain's CDR3 is CASSSDSYNEQFF. CDR3 nucleotides: TGTGCCAGCAGCTCTGACAGCTACAATGAGCAGTTCTTC.

The V call is TRBV5-1, the J call TRBJ2-1; D remains unclear. CDR3 length: 14 residues. V lost 0 bases, J lost 9 bases, and 13 bases lay in between. From germline, CDR1 is SGHRS and CDR2 YFSETQ. CDR3 DNA: TGCGCCAGCAGCTTGGAGGCTAGACCATTTGAGCAGTTCTTC. Amino acid sequence: CASSLEARPFEQFF.

The chain has TRBV30 and TRBJ2-1; D remains unclear. This CDR3 region has 11 residues. Germline CDR1 is GTSNPN and CDR2 is SVGIG (reference sequence). With 8 bases removed from V and 6 bases from J, the gap between germline ends came to 11 bases. As DNA, the CDR3 is TGTGCCAGACAATTCAGCAATGAGCAGTTCTTC. Protein: CARQFSNEQFF.

This chain connects TRBV19 to TRBJ2-5, with 7 bases identical to TRBD1. V was pared by 0 bases and J by 3 bases, with 1 base of the junction left unmatched. The CDR3 runs 14 residues. The V gene's germline CDR1 is LNHDA and CDR2 SQIVND (reference sequence). The CDR3 sequence is CASSIDGQEETQYF. The DNA for the CDR3 is TGTGCCAGTAGTATAGACGGACAGGAAGAGACCCAGTACTTC. The full variable domain, rest sourced from reference TRBV19 and TRBJ2-5, is DGGITQSPKYLFRKEGQNVTLSCEQNLNHDAMYWYRQDPGQGLRLIYYSQIVNDFQKGDIAEGYSVSREKKESFPLTVTSAQKNPTAFYLCASSIDGQEETQYFGPGTRLLVL.

The chain carries TRBV23-1 and TRBJ2-7; TRBD1 aligns across 11 bases. TRBV23-1 is assigned to the ORF class and has an uncertain function. This CDR3 contains 15 residues. Trimming removed 4 bases from V and 3 bases from J; junction bases left unmatched: 5. This CDR3 reads CASSRSGTGGYEQYF. The CDR3 DNA follows: TGCGCCAGCAGTCGTTCCGGGACAGGGGGCTACGAGCAGTACTTC.

The chain recombines TRBV7-9 with TRBJ2-5; D is perhaps TRBD1 or TRBD2 (5 bases each). V dropped 6 bases and J dropped 5 bases, with 13 bases sitting between them. Germline values: CDR1 SEHNR, CDR2 FQNEAQ (reference sequence). The CDR3 consists of 13 residues. This CDR3 is CASRAGASETQYF. The CDR3 DNA reads TGTGCCAGCAGGGCCGGGGCTTCGGAGACCCAGTACTTC.

This chain links TRBV2 with TRBJ2-1, with TRBD1 as a possible D gene (5 bases). The germline V gene encodes CDR1 SNHLY and CDR2 FYNNEI. The CDR3 length is 14 residues. Trimming shortened V by 5 bases and J by 3 bases, and 11 bases separated the two germline ends. CDR3 DNA sequence: TGTGCCAGCAGTTATCAGGGTTTCTACAATGAGCAGTTCTTC. Its protein product is CASSYQGFYNEQFF. Using reference TRBV2 and TRBJ2-1 for the parts outside the CDR3, the full variable domain is EPEVTQTPSHQVTQMGQEVILRCVPISNHLYFYWYRQILGQKVEFLVSFYNNEISEKSEIFDDQFSVERPDGSNFTLKIRSTKLEDSAMYFCASSYQGFYNEQFFGPGTRLTVL.